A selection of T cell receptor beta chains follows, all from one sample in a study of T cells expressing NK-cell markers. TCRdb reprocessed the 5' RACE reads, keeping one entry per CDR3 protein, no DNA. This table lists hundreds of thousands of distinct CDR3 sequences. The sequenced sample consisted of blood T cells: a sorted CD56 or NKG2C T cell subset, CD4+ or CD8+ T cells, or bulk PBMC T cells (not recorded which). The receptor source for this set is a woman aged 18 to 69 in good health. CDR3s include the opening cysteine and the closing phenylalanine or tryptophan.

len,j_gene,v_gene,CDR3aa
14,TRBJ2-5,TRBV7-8,CASSLHQGQETQNF
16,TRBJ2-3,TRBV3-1,CASSPRVAGSTDTQYF
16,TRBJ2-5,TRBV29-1,CSVVPVGRAFRETQYF
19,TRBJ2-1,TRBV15,CATSRDPGAGAGGRNEQFF
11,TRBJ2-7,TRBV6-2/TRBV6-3,CASSYRYEQYF
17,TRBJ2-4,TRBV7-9,CASSPTVGGGGRNIQYF
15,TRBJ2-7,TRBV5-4,CASSPDGTSSYEQYF
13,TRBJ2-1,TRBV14,CASSQARYNEQFF
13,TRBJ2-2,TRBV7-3,CASSLGLGGELFF
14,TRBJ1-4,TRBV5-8,CASSPRIGNEKLFF
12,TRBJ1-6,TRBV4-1,CASSQVNLGLHF
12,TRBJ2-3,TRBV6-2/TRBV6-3,CASSLTGDTQYF
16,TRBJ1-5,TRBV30,CAWSEEQGLSNQPQHF
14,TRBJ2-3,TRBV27,CASSFDRAKDTQYF
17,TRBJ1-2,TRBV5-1,CASSLVSGGATNYGYTF
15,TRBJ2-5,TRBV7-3,CASRPRQGAGETQYF
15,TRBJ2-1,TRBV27,CASSPWTSGSSEQFF
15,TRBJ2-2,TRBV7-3,CASSSRTGVAGELFF
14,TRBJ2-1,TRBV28,CASSLAGANNEQFF
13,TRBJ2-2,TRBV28,CASIEENTGELFF
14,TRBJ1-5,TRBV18,CASSPTRGGQPQHF
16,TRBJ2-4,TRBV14,CASSRGSLAVKNIQYF
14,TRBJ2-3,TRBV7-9,CASSVHLDTDTQYF
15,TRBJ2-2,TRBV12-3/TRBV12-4,CASSPRGLDTGELFF
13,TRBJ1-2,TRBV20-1,CSALRDPTYGYTF
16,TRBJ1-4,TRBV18,CASSPVVGGPNEKLFF
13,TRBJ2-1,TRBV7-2,CASGRVNNNEQFF
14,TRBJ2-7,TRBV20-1,CSARLAGGPSEQYF
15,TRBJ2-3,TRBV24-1,CATRDSGANTDTQYF
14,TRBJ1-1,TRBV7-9,CASSFSGGAAEAFF
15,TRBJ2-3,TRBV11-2,CASSLAEVFGDTQYF
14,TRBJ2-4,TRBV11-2,CASSLGGVKNIQYF
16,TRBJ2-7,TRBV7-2,CASSLDGTAASYEQYF
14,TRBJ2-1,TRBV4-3,CASSQDVSGGEQFF
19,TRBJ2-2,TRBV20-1,CSASERLAFGVIDTGELFF
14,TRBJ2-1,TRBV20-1,CSARWGGTYNEQFF
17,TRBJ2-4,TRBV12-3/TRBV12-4,CASSLQVGGQAKNIQYF
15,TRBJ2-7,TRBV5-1,CASPRERDRAYEQYF
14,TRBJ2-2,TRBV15,CATSRDSGGGELFF
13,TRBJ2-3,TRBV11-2,CASSLDHVDTQYF
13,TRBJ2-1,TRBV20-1,CSAAGSGRNEQFF
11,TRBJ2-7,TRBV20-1,CSASPRGEQYF
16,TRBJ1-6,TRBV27,CASSLSVVPGRSPLHF
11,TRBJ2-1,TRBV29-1,CSVGGYNEQFF